The TCR beta chain under discussion was sequenced for a study of blood T cell repertoires in COVID-19. Study-level background: Sample material is recorded as cDNA or gDNA derived from T cells, B-cell-depleted T cells, or PBMCs.

V dropped 5 bases and J dropped 7; count of bases not matched to a gene: 5. There are 13 residues in the CDR3. Germline V gene data show CDR1 as LNHDA and CDR2 as SQIVND (reference sequence). Source study methods: Estimation of nucleated cell counts was performed using reference gene primer amplification. Some clones are missing from TCRdb's copy, which holds only in-frame ones; the method was immunoSEQ multiplex PCR. The V and J calls and the clone size are those of that table, but D and trimming were determined from the DNA. The top ten clones hold around 17% of a sample with tens of thousands of clones, approximately 85% of them seen once.

The sequenced material came from peripheral blood. V is TRBV19 and J is TRBJ2-1; TRBD2 matches 7 bases. This TCR came from a human donor in a cohort sampled during active COVID-19. The DNA of the CDR3 is TGTGCCAGTAGTCGACTAGCTCGGAATGAGCAGTTCTTC. This codes for CASSRLARNEQFF. Full variable domain (missing parts from reference TRBV19 and TRBJ2-1): DGGITQSPKYLFRKEGQNVTLSCEQNLNHDAMYWYRQDPGQGLRLIYYSQIVNDFQKGDIAEGYSVSREKKESFPLTVTSAQKNPTAFYLCASSRLARNEQFFGPGTRLTVL.